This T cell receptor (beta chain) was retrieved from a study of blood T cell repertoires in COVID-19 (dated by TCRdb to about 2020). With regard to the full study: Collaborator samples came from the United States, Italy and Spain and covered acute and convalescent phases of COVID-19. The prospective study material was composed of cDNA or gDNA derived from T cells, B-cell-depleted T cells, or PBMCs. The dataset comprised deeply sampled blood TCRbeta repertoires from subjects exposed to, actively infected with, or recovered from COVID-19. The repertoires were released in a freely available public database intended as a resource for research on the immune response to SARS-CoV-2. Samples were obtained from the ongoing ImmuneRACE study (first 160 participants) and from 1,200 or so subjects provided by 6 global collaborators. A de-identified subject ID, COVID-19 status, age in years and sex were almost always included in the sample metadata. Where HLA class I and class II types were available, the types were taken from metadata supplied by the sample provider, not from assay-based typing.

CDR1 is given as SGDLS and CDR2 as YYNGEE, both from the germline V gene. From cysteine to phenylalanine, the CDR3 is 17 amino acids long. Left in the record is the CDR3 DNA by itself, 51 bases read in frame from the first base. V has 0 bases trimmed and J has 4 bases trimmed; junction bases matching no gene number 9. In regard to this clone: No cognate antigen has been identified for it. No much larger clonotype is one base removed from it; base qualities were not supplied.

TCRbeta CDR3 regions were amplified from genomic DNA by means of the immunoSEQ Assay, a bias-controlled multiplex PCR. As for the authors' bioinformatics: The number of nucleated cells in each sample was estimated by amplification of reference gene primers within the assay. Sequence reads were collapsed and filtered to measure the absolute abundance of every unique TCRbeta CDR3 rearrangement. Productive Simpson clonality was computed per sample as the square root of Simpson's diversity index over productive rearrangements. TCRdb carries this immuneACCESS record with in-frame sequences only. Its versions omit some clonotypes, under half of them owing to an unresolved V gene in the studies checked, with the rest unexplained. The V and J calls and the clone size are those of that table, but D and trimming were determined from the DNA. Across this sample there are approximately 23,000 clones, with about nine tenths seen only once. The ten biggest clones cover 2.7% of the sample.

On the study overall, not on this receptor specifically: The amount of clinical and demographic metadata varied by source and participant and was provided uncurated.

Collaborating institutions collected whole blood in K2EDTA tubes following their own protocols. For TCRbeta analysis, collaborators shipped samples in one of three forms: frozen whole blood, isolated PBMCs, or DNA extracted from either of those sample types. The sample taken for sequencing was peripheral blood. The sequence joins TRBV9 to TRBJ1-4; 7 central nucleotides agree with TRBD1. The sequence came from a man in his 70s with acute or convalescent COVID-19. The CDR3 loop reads CASSVAGAGGFNEKLFF. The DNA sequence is TGTGCCAGCAGCGTAGCTGGGGCAGGGGGTTTTAATGAAAAACTGTTTTTT.